The T cell receptor beta chain described here comes from a study of blood T cell repertoires in COVID-19 (dated by TCRdb to 2018 to 2021). With respect to the entire study: Recovered participants in ImmuneRACE Cohort 3 were defined as having two consecutive negative NP/OP PCR tests, clearance from a healthcare professional, or resolution of symptoms. Samples covering the acute and convalescent phases of COVID-19 were provided by collaborators in the United States, Italy and Spain. The prospective study material was composed of cDNA or gDNA derived from T cells, B-cell-depleted T cells, or PBMCs. The dataset comprised deeply sampled blood TCRbeta repertoires from subjects exposed to, actively infected with, or recovered from COVID-19. The repertoires were released in a freely available public database intended as a resource for research on the immune response to SARS-CoV-2. Samples came from the ongoing ImmuneRACE study (first 160 participants) plus 1,254 subjects from 6 global collaborators. The sample metadata nearly always contained a de-identified subject ID, COVID-19 status, age in years and sex. HLA class I and class II types, where available, came from metadata supplied by the sample provider rather than from assay-based typing.

Per the germline V gene (reference sequence), SEHNR is the CDR1 and FQNEAQ is the CDR2. V is pared back by 1 base and J by 4 bases, with 10 bases lying between the germline termini. CDR3 length: 15 amino acids, cysteine to phenylalanine. Only the CDR3 portion is preserved as DNA: 45 bases, with reading frame beginning at the first base. Broad study findings and their caveats: The quantity of clinical and demographic metadata differed by source and by participant and was supplied without curation.

The immunoSEQ Assay, a bias-controlled multiplex PCR, was used to amplify TCRbeta CDR3 regions from genomic DNA. Under the source paper's analysis protocol: Within the assay, amplification of reference gene primers was used to estimate how many nucleated cells each sample contained. To quantify the absolute abundance of each unique TCRbeta CDR3 rearrangement, sequence reads were collapsed and filtered. For each sample, productive Simpson clonality was calculated by taking the square root of Simpson's diversity index across productive rearrangements. TCRdb's version of the immuneACCESS table is confined to in-frame rearrangements and falls short of the full clone set. An unresolved V gene accounts for under half of the shortfall where checked; the remainder is of unknown origin. The V and J calls and clone size were taken over from that table, and D and trimming were inferred from the DNA. This sample comprises around 290,000 clones, 88% of them detected only once. Around 2% of the sample goes to the ten largest clones.

A word on this clone: Its antigen remains undetermined. Base-call qualities are not available, and no considerably larger clone is one nucleotide away.

Participants in the prospective study were enrolled through a virtual design, were aged roughly 18 to 90 years, and lived in about two dozen United States geographic areas. In the prospective study, cohorts were assigned on the basis of participant-reported clinical history obtained from a screening survey and a study questionnaire. Mobile phlebotomists in the prospective study collected whole blood, serum and a nasopharyngeal or oropharyngeal swab from every participant. Prospective study participants could optionally give additional blood draws and questionnaires over a roughly two-month period. Blood samples from the prospective study were shipped frozen or at room temperature prior to DNA extraction.

Sequencing was carried out using PBMCs or T cells enriched from blood (not recorded which). This clonotype originated in a woman between 55 and 75 years old in a cohort exposed to, infected with or recovered from COVID-19 (not recorded which). This sequence uses TRBV7-9 and TRBJ1-4; possibly the D gene is TRBD1, per 5 matching bases. The CDR3 reads CASSLGGDFNEKLFF. The nucleotide sequence reads TGTGCCAGCAGCTTAGGAGGGGACTTTAATGAAAAACTGTTTTTT.